The source of this T cell receptor (beta chain) is a study of PD-1 blockade in classical Hodgkin lymphoma. Patients all relapsed after autologous stem cell transplantation, and there was variation in brentuximab vedotin exposure. CDR1 and CDR2 from the germline V gene are MNHNY and SVGAGI (reference sequence). This CDR3 has 14 residues. The V segment lost 4 bases and the J segment 7 bases; nucleotides outside the gene matches: 2. Sequencing used immunoSEQ multiplex PCR; TCRdb keeps in-frame clones, though not all of them. The table shows about 20,000 clones, with over 65% occurring only once. The receptor comes from a human donor with classical Hodgkin lymphoma. The chain links TRBV6-6 to TRBJ2-2; 11 nucleotides match TRBD1. The starting material was peripheral blood mononuclear cells (PBMCs), obtained before the second cycle of nivolumab. CDR3 amino acids: CASSWTGGGGELFF. In DNA, the CDR3 is TGTGCCAGCAGTTGGACAGGGGGCGGCGGGGAGCTGTTTTTT.